The clone carrying this TCR beta chain was picked up a small number of times. Its specificity is not known. TCRdb itself ran the RT-PCR reads through MiXCR, one entry per CDR3 protein. Of roughly 570,000 distinct CDR3 sequences detected, around 15% appear once; the ten largest clones hold over 8.5%. This sample is part of a study of response to subunit inactivated influenza vaccine. Points from the study as a whole: With each seasonal influenza vaccination, the authors suggested, few new T cells are recruited.

CDR3 length: 15 residues. Germline lookup yields CDR1 SGHKS and CDR2 YYEKEE (reference sequence). The V and J ends lost 0 bases and 1 base respectively, with 10 bases between them. The TCR originated in a man aged 45-65 years who received an inactivated influenza vaccine. The starting material was PBMCs from blood, obtained 11 to 12 days after vaccination. The gene calls are TRBV5-5 and TRBJ2-5; no definite D call. CDR3 bases: TGTGCCAGCAGCTTGGTCCCGAACGCCCAAGAGACCCAGTACTTC. It is translated as CASSLVPNAQETQYF.